The subject of this entry is one TCR beta chain. CDR3 size: 14 residues. V lost 3 bases to trimming and J lost 2 bases, with 8 bases between them. Germline CDR1 and CDR2: SGHTA and FQGNSA. TCRdb's copy holds only in-frame clones and misses some; the assay was immunoSEQ multiplex PCR. The sample contains about 40,000 clones, approximately 92% of which appear only once. This entry is derived from a study of T cell changes during pregnancy in multiple sclerosis. The receptor's source is a female donor in good health, enrolled as a control in a pregnancy study. V is TRBV7-2 and J is TRBJ1-5; D is unresolved. The sequences come from CD4+ T cells from peripheral blood mononuclear cells, collected in the second trimester of pregnancy. CDR3 protein: CASSFNRGNQPQHF. CDR3 DNA: TGTGCCAGCAGCTTTAATAGAGGCAATCAGCCCCAGCATTTT.